The present T cell receptor (beta chain) was sequenced within a study of T-cell reconstitution after alpha-beta-depleted transplantation in children. This clonotype has at least ten counts. Its antigen is not known. Trimming left V 4 bases short and J 1 base short, with 11 bases between. This CDR3 region has 15 residues. CDR1 and CDR2 from the germline V gene are LGHDT and YNNKEL (reference sequence). Using unique molecular identifiers, the investigators prepared the TCRbeta library. Each CDR3 protein gets one entry after TCRdb re-called the PCR reads with MiXCR. This table holds hundreds of thousands of distinct CDR3 sequences, 15% to 20% found once. Overall study findings and caveats: It was newly produced T cells that mostly accounted for T-cell counts and diversity one year after transplant.

The rearrangement links TRBV3-1 to TRBJ2-1; D remains ambiguous. This specimen consisted of PBMCs, mostly from graft donor cells, obtained 360 days after TCRalphabeta/CD19-depleted stem cell transplant. The TCR originated in a male patient between 2 and 15 years old who had a stem cell transplant for acute lymphoblastic leukemia, so the T cells may come from the graft donor. The CDR3 DNA sequence: TGTGCCAGCAGCCCTGCCTTGGGGTCCTACAATGAGCAGTTCTTC. Residues: CASSPALGSYNEQFF.